The clone carrying this T cell receptor (beta chain) was seen a few times. The antigen remains undetermined. The sample comes from a study of T cells after yellow fever vaccination. General study points: Abundant clonotypes from the bulk population could get into FACS-sorted repertoires as contaminants.

TCRdb ran MiXCR on the 5' RACE reads and lists one entry per CDR3 protein. The data hold hundreds of thousands of distinct CDR3 sequences, with roughly 19% observed a single time. The material sequenced was PBMCs, taken 15 days after the yellow fever booster vaccination. This receptor was identified in a man aged 30 to 45 who received the YFV17D yellow fever vaccine.

The CDR3 here is CASSLWMGDRGGQPQHF. CDR3 DNA sequence: TGTGCCAGCAGTTTATGGATGGGCGACAGGGGAGGTCAGCCCCAGCATTTT. The V gene is TRBV28, the J gene TRBJ1-5; 8 bases line up with TRBD1. From germline, CDR1 is MDHEN and CDR2 SYDVKM. This CDR3 comprises 17 residues. Unmatched junction bases numbered 10, after V lost 0 bases and J lost 6 bases. The full variable domain, completed using reference TRBV28 and TRBJ1-5, is DVKVTQSSRYLVKRTGEKVFLECVQDMDHENMFWYRQDPGLGLRLIYFSYDVKMKEKGDIPEGYSVSREKKERFSLILESASTNQTSMYLCASSLWMGDRGGQPQHFGDGTRLSIL.